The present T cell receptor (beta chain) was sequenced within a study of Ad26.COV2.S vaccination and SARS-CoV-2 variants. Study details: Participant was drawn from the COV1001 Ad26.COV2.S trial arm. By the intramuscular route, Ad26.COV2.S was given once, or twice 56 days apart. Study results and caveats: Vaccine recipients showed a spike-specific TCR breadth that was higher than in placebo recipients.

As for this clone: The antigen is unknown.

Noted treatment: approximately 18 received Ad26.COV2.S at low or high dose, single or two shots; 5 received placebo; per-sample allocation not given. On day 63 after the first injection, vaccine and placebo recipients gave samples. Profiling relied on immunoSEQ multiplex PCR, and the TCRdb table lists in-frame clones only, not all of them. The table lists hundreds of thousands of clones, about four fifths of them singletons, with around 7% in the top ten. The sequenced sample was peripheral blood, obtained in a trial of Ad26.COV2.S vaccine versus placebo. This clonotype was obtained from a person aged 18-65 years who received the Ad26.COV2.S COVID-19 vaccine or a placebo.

CDR3 loop: CASSGTGGNTGELFF. Here the CDR3 DNA reads TGTGCCAGCAGCGGGACAGGGGGAAACACCGGGGAGCTGTTTTTT. The chain couples TRBV6-5 to TRBJ2-2; TRBD1 agrees at 11 bases. Germline V lookup: CDR1 MNHEY, CDR2 SVGAGI. This CDR3 is built from 15 residues. The V and J ends lost 6 bases and 2 bases, in that order; junction bases with no gene match: 2.